The subject of this entry is one T cell receptor beta chain. The target of this receptor is not known. Per-base quality was not reported, and no clone a single base away is much larger than it. The collaborating institutions used their own protocols to collect whole blood in K2EDTA tubes. For TCRbeta analysis, collaborators shipped samples as frozen whole blood, isolated PBMCs, or DNA extracted from either of those sample types. These data are taken from a study of blood T cell repertoires in COVID-19 (dated by TCRdb to about 2020). Context from the whole study: Collaborator samples came from the United States, Italy and Spain and covered acute and convalescent phases of COVID-19. The repertoires were released in a freely available public database intended as a resource for research on the immune response to SARS-CoV-2. Deeply sampled blood TCRbeta repertoires from subjects exposed to, actively infected with, or recovered from COVID-19 were included in the dataset. Where available, HLA class I and class II types were taken from metadata supplied by the sample provider and were not determined by assay-based typing. The prospective study material was composed of cDNA or gDNA derived from T cells, B-cell-depleted T cells, or PBMCs. Sample metadata almost always included a de-identified subject ID, COVID-19 status, age in years and sex. The samples were drawn from the first 160 participants of the ongoing ImmuneRACE study and from 950 to 1,500 subjects provided by 6 global collaborators. The paper as a whole reports these results and caveats: The quantity of clinical and demographic metadata differed by source and by participant and was supplied without curation.

TCRbeta CDR3 regions were amplified from genomic DNA by means of the immunoSEQ Assay, a bias-controlled multiplex PCR. The original pipeline was this. Within the assay, amplification of reference gene primers was used to estimate how many nucleated cells each sample contained. Sequence reads were collapsed and filtered to measure the absolute abundance of every unique TCRbeta CDR3 rearrangement. Productive Simpson clonality was computed per sample as the square root of Simpson's diversity index over productive rearrangements. This is the immuneACCESS table as TCRdb keeps it, with only in-frame sequences that have V and J called. A part of the clones is gone; compared with another copy, unresolved V genes explain less than half, and the rest is unexplained. V and J calls and clone size are those listed in that table; D and trimming were worked out from the DNA. The sample table shows roughly 140,000 clones, and 80% are seen once. The top ten clones comprise 10% to 15% of the sample.

The junction shows trimming of 3 bases on V and 4 bases on J, plus 13 bases between the germline ends. The CDR3 runs 14 amino acids, cysteine and phenylalanine included. CDR3 DNA only is kept here, 42 bases in frame from base 1. CDR1 DFQATT and CDR2 SNEGSKA were looked up in the germline V gene (reference sequence). The receptor's source is a man in his sixties with active or convalescent COVID-19. The V gene is TRBV20-1 and the J gene is TRBJ1-3; tentative D gene TRBD1, with 5 bases matching. Sequenced sample: peripheral blood. CDR3 loop: CSASSGSGGNTIYF. DNA sequence: TGCAGTGCTAGTTCAGGGTCTGGCGGAAACACCATATATTTT.